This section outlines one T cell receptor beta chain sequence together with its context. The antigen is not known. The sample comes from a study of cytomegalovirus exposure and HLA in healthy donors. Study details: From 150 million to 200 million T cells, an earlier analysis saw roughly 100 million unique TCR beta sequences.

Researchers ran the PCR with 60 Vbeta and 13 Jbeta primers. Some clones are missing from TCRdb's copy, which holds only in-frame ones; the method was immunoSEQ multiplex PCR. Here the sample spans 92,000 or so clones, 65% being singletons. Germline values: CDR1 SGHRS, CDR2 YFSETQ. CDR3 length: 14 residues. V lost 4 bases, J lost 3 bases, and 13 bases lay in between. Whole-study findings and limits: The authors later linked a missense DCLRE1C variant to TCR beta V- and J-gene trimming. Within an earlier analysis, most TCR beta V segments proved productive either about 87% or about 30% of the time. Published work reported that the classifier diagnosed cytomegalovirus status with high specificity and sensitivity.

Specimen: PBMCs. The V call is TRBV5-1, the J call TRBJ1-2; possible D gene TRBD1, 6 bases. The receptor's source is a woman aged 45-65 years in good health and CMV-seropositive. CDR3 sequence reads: CASSNAGVDYGYTF. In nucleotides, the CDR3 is TGCGCCAGCAGCAATGCAGGGGTCGACTATGGCTACACCTTC.